The sequence of this TCR beta chain was determined in a study of cytomegalovirus exposure and HLA in healthy donors. The CDR3 totals 12 residues. Primers: 60 Vbeta forward and 13 Jbeta reverse. Sequencing used immunoSEQ multiplex PCR; TCRdb keeps in-frame clones, though not all of them. The sample holds around 160,000 clones, roughly 76% seen once. As regards this clone: Its target is not known.

Findings of the study overall: Analysis performed later showed TCR beta chains linked to HLA being more clonally expanded than equally common others.

This chain uses TRBV21-1 with TRBJ2-7; the table's TRBD2 call for D was not verified on the DNA. TRBV21-1 counts as a pseudogene. The sequence came from a human donor in good health. Material: PBMCs. The CDR3 region is CAVIAGKYEQYF. In DNA form, the CDR3 reads TGTGCCGTGATAGCGGGCAAATACGAGCAGTACTTC.